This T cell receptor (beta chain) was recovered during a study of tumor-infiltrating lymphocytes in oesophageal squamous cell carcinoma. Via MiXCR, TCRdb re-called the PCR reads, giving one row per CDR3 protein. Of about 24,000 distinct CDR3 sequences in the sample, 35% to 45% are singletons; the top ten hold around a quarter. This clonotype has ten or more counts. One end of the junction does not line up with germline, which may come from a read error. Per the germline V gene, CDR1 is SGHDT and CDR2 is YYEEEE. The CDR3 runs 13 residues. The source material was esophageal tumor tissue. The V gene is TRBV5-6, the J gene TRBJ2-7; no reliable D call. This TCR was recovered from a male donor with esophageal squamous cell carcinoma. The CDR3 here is CASSLEITSPLHF. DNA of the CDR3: TGTGCCAGCAGCTTGGAAATTACCTCACCCCTCCACTTC. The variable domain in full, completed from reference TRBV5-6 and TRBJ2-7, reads DAGVTQSPTHLIKTRGQQVTLRCSPKSGHDTVSWYQQALGQGPQFIFQYYEEEERQRGNFPDRFSGHQFPNYSSELNVNALLLGDSALYLCASSLEITSPLHFGPGTRLTVT.